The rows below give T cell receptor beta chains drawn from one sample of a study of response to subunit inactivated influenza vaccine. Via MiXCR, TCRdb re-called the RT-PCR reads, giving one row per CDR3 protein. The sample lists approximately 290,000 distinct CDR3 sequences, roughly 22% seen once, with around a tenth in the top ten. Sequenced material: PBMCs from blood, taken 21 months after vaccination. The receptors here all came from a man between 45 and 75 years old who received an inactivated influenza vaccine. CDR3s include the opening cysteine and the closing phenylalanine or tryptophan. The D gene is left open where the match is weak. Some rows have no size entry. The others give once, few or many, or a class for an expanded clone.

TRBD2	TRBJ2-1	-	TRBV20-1	CSGVPGLAGESYNEQFF	TGCAGTGGGGTTCCGGGACTAGCGGGAGAGTCCTACAATGAGCAGTTCTTC
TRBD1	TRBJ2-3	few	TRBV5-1	CASSEQDRGLLSF	TGCGCCAGCAGCGAGCAGGACAGGGGGCTGTTATCATTT
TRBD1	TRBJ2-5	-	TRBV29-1	CSVLRTGGETQYF	TGCAGCGTTCTAAGGACAGGGGGAGAGACCCAGTACTTC
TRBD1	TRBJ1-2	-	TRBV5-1	CASSLEGQGASGYTF	TGCGCCAGCAGCTTGGAGGGACAGGGGGCCAGCGGCTACACCTTC
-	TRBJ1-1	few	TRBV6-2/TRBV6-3	CASSYSIPEWMNTEAFF	TGTGCCAGCAGTTACTCGATACCAGAGTGGATGAACACTGAAGCTTTCTTT
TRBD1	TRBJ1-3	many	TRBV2	CASSRGQERAGNTIYF	TGTGCCAGCAGCCGGGGACAGGAACGAGCTGGAAACACCATATATTTT
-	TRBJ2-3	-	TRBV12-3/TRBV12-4	CASILRQGYETDTQYF	TGTGCCAGCATTTTACGTCAGGGGTATGAAACAGATACGCAGTATTTT
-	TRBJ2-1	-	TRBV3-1	CASSPGPLLATNEQFF	TGTGCCAGCAGCCCAGGCCCCCTTCTAGCGACCAATGAGCAGTTCTTC
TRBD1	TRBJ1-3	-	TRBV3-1	CASSRDRAAGNTIYF	TGTGCCAGCAGCCGGGACAGGGCTGCTGGAAACACCATATATTTT
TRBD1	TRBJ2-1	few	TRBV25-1	CASSDPGTGRDEQFF	TGTGCCAGCAGTGACCCCGGGACAGGGAGAGATGAGCAGTTCTTC
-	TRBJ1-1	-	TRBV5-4	CASSSRQYMNTEAFF	TGTGCCAGCAGCTCGCGACAGTACATGAACACTGAAGCTTTCTTT
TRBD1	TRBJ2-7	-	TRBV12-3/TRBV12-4	CASSRRQGGDEQYF	TGTGCCAGCAGTCGAAGACAGGGGGGCGACGAGCAGTACTTC
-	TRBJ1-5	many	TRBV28	CASSLGSYSNQPQHF	TGTGCCAGCAGTTTAGGGAGCTATAGCAATCAGCCCCAGCATTTT
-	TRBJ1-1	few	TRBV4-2	CASSEEVLDTEAFF	TGTGCCAGCAGCGAGGAGGTTTTAGACACTGAAGCTTTCTTT
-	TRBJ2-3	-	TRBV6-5	CASSYSGVAGSTDTQYF	TGTGCCAGCAGTTACTCCGGGGTGGCAGGGAGCACAGATACGCAGTATTTT
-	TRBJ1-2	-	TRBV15	CATSRWDGRNYGYTF	TGTGCCACCAGCAGGTGGGACGGTCGTAACTATGGCTACACCTTC
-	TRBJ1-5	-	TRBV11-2	CASSLAAGIQPQHF	TGTGCCAGCAGCTTAGCGGCAGGGATACAGCCCCAGCATTTT
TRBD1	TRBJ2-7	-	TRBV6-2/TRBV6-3	CASSYASGGFEQYF	TGTGCCAGCAGTTACGCCTCAGGGGGCTTCGAGCAGTACTTC
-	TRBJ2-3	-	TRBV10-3	CAGAGGPDTQYF	TGTGCCGGGGCGGGTGGGCCAGATACGCAGTATTTT
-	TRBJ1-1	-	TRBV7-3	CASSLTSVRGDANTEAFF	TGTGCCAGCAGCTTAACTTCGGTACGAGGGGATGCGAACACTGAAGCTTTCTTT
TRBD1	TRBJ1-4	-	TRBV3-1	CASSQEGGVGKLFF	TGTGCCAGCAGCCAAGAAGGGGGCGTCGGAAAACTGTTTTTT
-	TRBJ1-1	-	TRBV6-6	CASWGETEAFF	TGTGCCAGCTGGGGGGAGACTGAAGCTTTCTTT
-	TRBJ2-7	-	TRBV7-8	CASSLGLRGPYEQYF	TGTGCCAGCAGCTTAGGCCTGCGGGGACCCTACGAGCAGTACTTC
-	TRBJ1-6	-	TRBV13	CASSAFRTGVNSPLHF	TGTGCCAGCAGCGCCTTCAGGACTGGGGTGAATTCACCCCTCCACTTT
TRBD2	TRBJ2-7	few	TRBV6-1	CASSPLAGASSYEQYF	TGTGCCAGCAGTCCCCTAGCGGGGGCTAGCTCCTACGAGCAGTACTTC
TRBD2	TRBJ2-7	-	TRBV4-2	CASSRELAGVYEQYF	TGTGCCAGCAGCCGAGAGCTAGCGGGAGTCTACGAGCAGTACTTC
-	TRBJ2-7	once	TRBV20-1	CSARLPERARSEYF	TGCAGTGCTAGACTTCCGGAGCGGGCCCGGAGTGAGTACTTC
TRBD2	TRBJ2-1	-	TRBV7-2	CASSPPRLAGEQFF	TGTGCCAGCAGCCCACCACGGCTAGCGGGGGAGCAGTTCTTC
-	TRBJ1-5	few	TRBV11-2	CASSQTPVAHGMTNQPQHF	TGTGCCAGCAGCCAAACCCCGGTGGCACACGGAATGACAAATCAGCCCCAGCATTTT
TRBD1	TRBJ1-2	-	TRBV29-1	CSVGQVGFDYGYTF	TGCAGCGTCGGACAGGTGGGGTTCGACTATGGCTACACCTTC
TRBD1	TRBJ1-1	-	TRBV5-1	CASSAQGANTKAFF	TGCGCCAGCAGCGCCCAGGGGGCGAACACTAAAGCTTTCTTT
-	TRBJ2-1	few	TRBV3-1	CASSQDSRDEQFF	TGTGCCAGCAGCCAAGATAGCAGGGATGAGCAGTTCTTC
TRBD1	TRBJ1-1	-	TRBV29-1	CSVAQGALWPAFF	TGCAGCGTTGCACAGGGGGCGCTGTGGCCAGCTTTCTTT
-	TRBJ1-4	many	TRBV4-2	CASSPPTFRGRLSKKLFF	TGTGCCAGCAGCCCCCCAACGTTCCGGGGGCGCTTGAGTAAAAAACTGTTTTTT
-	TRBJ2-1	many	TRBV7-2	CASNIGGLNEQFF	TGTGCCAGCAATATTGGAGGCTTAAATGAGCAGTTCTTC
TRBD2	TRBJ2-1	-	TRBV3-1	CASSRLAGYNEQFF	TGTGCCAGCAGCCGACTAGCGGGGTACAATGAGCAGTTCTTC
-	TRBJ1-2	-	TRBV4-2	CASSQAGQTYQGYTF	TGTGCCAGCAGCCAAGCTGGTCAGACCTATCAGGGCTACACCTTC
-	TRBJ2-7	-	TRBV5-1	CASSSHREDEQYF	TGCGCCAGCAGCTCCCACAGGGAGGACGAGCAGTACTTC
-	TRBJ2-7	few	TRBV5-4	CASSYGETGLYEQYF	TGTGCCAGCAGCTACGGCGAGACAGGACTCTACGAGCAGTACTTC
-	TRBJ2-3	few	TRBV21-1	CASSNYWGWERADTQYF	TGTGCCAGCAGCAATTACTGGGGCTGGGAAAGAGCAGATACGCAGTATTTT
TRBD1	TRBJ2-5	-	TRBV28	CASSLYSAGTGKETQYF	TGTGCCAGCAGTTTATATTCCGCGGGGACAGGGAAGGAGACCCAGTACTTC
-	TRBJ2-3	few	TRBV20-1	CSARAPGDTQYF	TGCAGTGCTAGGGCCCCGGGAGATACGCAGTATTTT
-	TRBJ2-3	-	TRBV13	CASRRSPAADTDTQYF	TGTGCCAGCAGAAGGTCCCCCGCGGCCGACACAGATACGCAGTATTTT
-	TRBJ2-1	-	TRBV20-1	CSARAGMVSDEQFF	TGCAGTGCTAGAGCCGGGATGGTTTCGGATGAGCAGTTCTTC
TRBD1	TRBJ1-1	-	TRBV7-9	CASSTDLGQPNTEAFF	TGTGCCAGCAGCACTGACCTGGGACAGCCGAACACTGAAGCTTTCTTT
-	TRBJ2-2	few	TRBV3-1	CASSQLYTNTGELFF	TGTGCCAGCAGCCAATTGTACACCAACACCGGGGAGCTGTTTTTT
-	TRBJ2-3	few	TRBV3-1	CASNGAGTTDTQYF	TGTGCCAGCAATGGGGCGGGGACGACAGATACGCAGTATTTT
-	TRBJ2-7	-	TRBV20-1	CSAPGSWERPSYEQYF	TGCAGTGCTCCAGGTTCGTGGGAGCGGCCCTCCTACGAGCAGTACTTC
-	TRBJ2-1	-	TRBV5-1	CASSYPGASNEQFF	TGCGCCAGCAGCTACCCTGGGGCCTCCAATGAGCAGTTCTTC
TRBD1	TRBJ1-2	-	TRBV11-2	CASSLRRPYRGHHYGYTF	TGTGCCAGCAGCTTAAGGCGACCTTACAGGGGGCATCACTATGGCTACACCTTC
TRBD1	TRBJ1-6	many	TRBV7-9	CASSPGQYNSPLHF	TGCGCCAGCAGCCCGGGACAGTATAATTCACCCCTCCACTTT
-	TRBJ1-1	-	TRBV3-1	CASSQDWGGNTEAFF	TGTGCCAGCAGCCAAGATTGGGGGGGGAACACTGAAGCTTTCTTT
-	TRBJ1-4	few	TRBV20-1	CSAQGAGDEKLFF	TGCAGTGCCCAGGGAGCCGGGGACGAAAAACTGTTTTTT
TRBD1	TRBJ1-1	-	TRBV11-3	CASSFRDSSEAFF	TGTGCCAGCAGCTTTCGGGACAGCTCTGAAGCTTTCTTT
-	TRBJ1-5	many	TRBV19	CASSRAGWEWTQHF	TGTGCCAGTAGCCGGGCCGGGTGGGAATGGACCCAGCATTTT